This TCR beta chain emerged from a study of the immune and genomic landscape of osteosarcoma. For the study at large: Patients were 60% male; more than 75% had localized disease. Study-level findings and limits: Immune-hot C3 tumors showed higher but still low clonality than cold C1. Limited clonal expansion was suggested by productive clonality averaging about 0.087, maximum approximately 0.3.

This clone has only a few counts. What it binds is not known. Sequencing was performed with immunoSEQ multiplex PCR; in TCRdb, only in-frame clones are kept and a portion is missing. Of fewer than 3,500 clones listed, around 70% were seen once; the top ten hold around a sixth. The CDR3 is made up of 16 amino acids. Germline loops: CDR1 MDHEN, CDR2 SYDVKM. V was pared by 6 bases and J by 1 base, with 11 bases of the junction left unmatched. Sequencing input: tumor tissue from a local recurrence in the femur. J is TRBJ1-1 and V is TRBV28; TRBD1 agrees at 7 bases. The origin of this receptor is a man younger than 35 with osteosarcoma. CDR3 residues: CASSVGTTGTNTEAFF. As DNA, the CDR3 is TGTGCCAGCAGCGTCGGGACGACAGGGACGAACACTGAAGCTTTCTTT.